The 6 T cell receptor beta chains in this list originate from one sample, sequenced in a study of beta chain features in type 1 diabetes. Since all of the isolated RNA was reverse transcribed, expressed TCRB transcripts were what got sequenced. Sequencing was performed with immunoSEQ multiplex PCR; in TCRdb, only in-frame clones are kept and a portion is missing. The sample lists some 410,000 clones, roughly an eighth seen once, with 0.046% in the top ten. Sequenced sample: naive CD4+ T cells from blood. The receptors were gathered from a woman under 30 in good health.

The rearrangement uses TRBV15 and TRBJ2-3; D call uncertain. Germline V gives CDR1 LNHNV, CDR2 YYDKDF (reference sequence). The CDR3 is 15 residues long. Trimming left V 1 base short and J 4 bases short, with 12 bases between. CDR3 region: CATSRADLFADTQYF. CDR3 nucleotides: TGTGCCACCAGCAGAGCTGATCTCTTCGCAGATACGCAGTATTTT. Looking up the rest from reference TRBV15 and TRBJ2-3 gives the full variable domain: DAMVIQNPRYQVTQFGKPVTLSCSQTLNHNVMYWYQQKSSQAPKLLFHYYDKDFNNEADTPDNFQSRRPNTSFCFLDIRSPGLGDTAMYLCATSRADLFADTQYFGPGTRLTVL.

The chain combines TRBV29-1 with TRBJ2-5, with 14 bases identical to TRBD2. The CDR3 is 14 amino acids. CDR1 and CDR2 from the germline V gene are SQVTM and ANQGSEA. Germline trimming cut 8 bases from V and 2 bases from J; bases unmatched to any gene: 4. The CDR3 loop reads CSTGTSGGQETQYF. The CDR3, as DNA: TGCAGCACCGGGACTAGCGGGGGACAAGAGACCCAGTACTTC.

In this sample, this clone turned up once. V gene TRBV5-1 combines with J gene TRBJ2-5; 8 bases are a match to TRBD1. The CDR3 loop spans 16 amino acids. V dropped 0 bases and J dropped 5; count of bases not matched to a gene: 9. CDR1 is SGHRS, CDR2 YFSETQ, per germline. The CDR3 spells CASSLAPSGGRETQYF. The CDR3 bases are TGCGCCAGCAGCTTGGCTCCGTCAGGGGGCAGGGAGACCCAGTACTTC.

The chain employs TRBV19 and TRBJ2-1, with D perhaps TRBD2 (7 bases). V was shortened by 4 bases and J by 12 bases, with 16 bases between the two germline ends. The CDR3 is 13 residues long. Germline CDR1 LNHDA, CDR2 SQIVND (reference sequence). CDR3 amino acids: CASSRVGGASQFF. CDR3 nucleotides: TGTGCCAGTAGTAGGGTTGGGGGGGCCTCGCAGTTCTTC. The entire variable domain, with the rest obtained from reference TRBV19 and TRBJ2-1, is as follows: DGGITQSPKYLFRKEGQNVTLSCEQNLNHDAMYWYRQDPGQGLRLIYYSQIVNDFQKGDIAEGYSVSREKKESFPLTVTSAQKNPTAFYLCASSRVGGASQFFGPGTRLTVL.

The table lists this clone with a few counts. The rearrangement joins TRBV18 to TRBJ2-7; D tentatively fits TRBD1 or TRBD2 (5 bases each). Per germline, CDR1 KGHSH and CDR2 LQKENI. The CDR3 contains 15 residues. Trimming removed 3 bases at V and 2 bases at J, with 14 bases between. DNA of the CDR3: TGTGCCAGCTCACCGGGGGACGGGCCACCCTACGAGCAGTACTTC. Its protein is CASSPGDGPPYEQYF.

V is TRBV4-2 and J is TRBJ2-3, with D unclear. Germline V gene data show CDR1 as LGHNA and CDR2 as YNFKEQ. V was cut by 0 bases and J by 0 bases, with 7 bases left in between. The CDR3 loop spans 15 amino acids. CDR3 protein: CASSQDLTSTDTQYF. The DNA of the CDR3 is TGTGCCAGCAGCCAAGATTTGACTAGCACAGATACGCAGTATTTT.